One sample yielded the 7 T cell receptor beta chains listed below, sequenced in a study of tumor-infiltrating lymphocytes in primary liver carcinoma (dated by TCRdb to 2017 to 2019). Total RNA and DNA were co-extracted without cell sorting from about 19-30 mg of bulk tissue using the AllPrep DNA/RNA mini kit. Reads for this sample came from an Illumina HiSeq 2500. TCRbeta-specific cDNA was reverse-transcribed from around 0.45 ug total RNA using a constant-region primer and ProtoScript II reverse transcriptase. The TCRbeta libraries were prepared through three rounds of nested multiplex PCR following a slightly modified ARM-PCR procedure. Each of the first two PCR rounds ran for nine to ten cycles and used multiplex TRBV1-TRBV30 forward primers together with a Cbeta reverse primer. Clones were called with MiXCR by TCRdb after fastp trimmed the public reads at Q25, and only in-frame beta chains were retained. Entries that share a CDR3 protein sequence are merged under the most common genes and DNA. In this sample the table shows around 100,000 distinct CDR3 sequences, 55% to 70% of which occur a single time. More than 8% of the sample goes to the ten largest clones.

Sequences were obtained from liver tumor tissue from sampling region 5. The cell subset or site label, read with the paper, signifies: tumor region T5, tumor centre. These receptor sequences come from a woman aged 60-70 years with primary liver carcinoma and hepatitis B virus infection.

This clonotype has a count of ten or more. This rearrangement joins TRBV5-6 to TRBJ2-1; tentatively, D is TRBD2 (5 bases). This CDR3 region has 15 residues. The V gene lost 2 bases and the J gene lost 1 base, with 10 bases spanning the gap. The germline V gene encodes CDR1 SGHDT and CDR2 YYEEEE. In DNA form, the CDR3 reads TGTGCCAGCAGCTTCCTTACTAGTTCCTACAATGAGCAGTTCTTC. Translating it yields CASSFLTSSYNEQFF. The full variable domain, rest sourced from reference TRBV5-6 and TRBJ2-1, is DAGVTQSPTHLIKTRGQQVTLRCSPKSGHDTVSWYQQALGQGPQFIFQYYEEEERQRGNFPDRFSGHQFPNYSSELNVNALLLGDSALYLCASSFLTSSYNEQFFGPGTRLTVL.

A note on this clonotype: One end of the junction fails to match germline, which may point to a read error. The chain uses TRBV11-2 and TRBJ2-2, with D possibly being TRBD2 (6 bases). CDR3 length equals 14 residues. Germline CDR1 is SGHAT and CDR2 is FQNNGV. DNA of the CDR3: TGTGCCAGCAGCTTAAAGTGGGTTGGCGGGGAGCTGTTATTT. It yields the protein CASSLKWVGGELLF.

By its share, this clonotype is medium-sized. The rearrangement joins TRBV11-2 to TRBJ2-7; D may be TRBD1 (5 bases). Germline loops: CDR1 SGHAT, CDR2 FQNNGV. With 7 bases removed from V and 7 bases from J, the gap between germline ends came to 20 bases. CDR3 length equals 14 residues. This chain's CDR3 is CASNKADSLGEQYF. The CDR3 DNA reads TGTGCCAGCAACAAAGCTGACAGTCTAGGAGAGCAGTACTTC.

This clonotype is judged medium-sized. The rearrangement uses TRBV11-2 and TRBJ2-1; the match to TRBD2 covers 13 bases. The CDR3 contains 14 residues. The germline V gene has CDR1 SGHAT and CDR2 FQNNGV. The V gene end was trimmed by 5 bases and the J gene end by 10 bases; junction bases not matched to a gene: 5. This CDR3 reads CASSLLTSGREQFF. DNA of the CDR3: TGTGCCAGCAGCCTATTGACTAGCGGGAGGGAGCAGTTCTTC.

Points on this clonotype: A much larger clone lies a single base off, so this may be a read error. The J gene is TRBJ2-3, the V gene TRBV28; 10 nucleotides align to TRBD2. CDR3 size: 14 residues. In germline, CDR1 is MDHEN, CDR2 SYDVKM. The CDR3 DNA reads as TGTGTCAGCATCCAGTCTAGCGGGAGAGATACGCAGTATTTT. Its protein product is CVSIQSSGRDTQYF.

This clonotype was picked up many times. V is TRBV28 and J is TRBJ2-7; D may be TRBD1 (6 bases). Trimming removed 6 bases at V and 6 bases at J, with 9 bases between. In germline, CDR1 is MDHEN, CDR2 SYDVKM. The CDR3 length is 11 residues. CDR3 nucleotide sequence: TGTGCCAGCAGCCGGACAGCCGAGCAGTACTTC. Translation gives CASSRTAEQYF.

The chain is built from TRBV11-2 and TRBJ2-5, with 9 bases that match TRBD2. Germline V CDR1 and CDR2: SGHAT, FQNNGV. The CDR3 is 13 amino acids. The CDR3 protein is CTTITGTSKTQYF. CDR3 bases: TGTACCACCATCACCGGGACTAGCAAGACCCAGTACTTC.